The 22 T cell receptor beta chains given below trace back to one sample, sequenced in a study of T cell clones after liver transplantation. Some clones are missing from TCRdb's copy, which holds only in-frame ones; the method was immunoSEQ multiplex PCR. This table has around 78,000 clones, 75% to 90% appearing once. The specimen comprised CD4+ T cells from blood, sampled at the 22-month timepoint. These receptors were taken from a human patient who received a liver transplant. The T cells may come from the graft donor.

The chain recombines TRBV19 with TRBJ1-6, with D tentatively TRBD1 (5 bases). CDR3 length equals 14 residues. Trimming stripped 2 bases from V and 10 bases from J, with 12 bases between. Germline V gives CDR1 LNHDA, CDR2 SQIVND (reference sequence). CDR3 protein: CASSIQGGDSPLHF. DNA of the CDR3: TGTGCCAGTAGTATACAGGGAGGGGACTCACCCCTCCACTTT.

J is TRBJ2-1 and V is TRBV10-2, with 7 bases fitting TRBD2. The CDR3 contains 14 residues. Germline V gene sequence: CDR1 WSHSY, CDR2 SAAADI. The V segment lost 6 bases and the J segment 3 bases; nucleotides outside the gene matches: 5. The CDR3 loop reads CASRMGGDYNEQFF. CDR3 sequence (DNA): TGCGCCAGCAGGATGGGGGGGGACTACAATGAGCAGTTCTTC.

The rearrangement joins TRBV7-2 to TRBJ2-3; D remains ambiguous. The CDR3 loop spans 14 amino acids. CDR1 is SGHTA, CDR2 FQGNSA, per germline. V was pared by 3 bases and J by 4 bases, with 11 bases between. The CDR3 DNA reads as TGTGCCAGCAGCTTGCCTAGGTCGGCAGATACGCAGTATTTT. It codes for CASSLPRSADTQYF.

The V call is TRBV7-2, the J call TRBJ2-6; D may be TRBD1 (5 bases). Germline CDR1 reads SGHTA; CDR2 reads FQGNSA. V was shortened by 0 bases and J by 0 bases, with 12 bases between the two germline ends. The CDR3 loop spans 18 amino acids. The CDR3 nucleotides read TGTGCCAGCAGCTTAGCGCTACAGGTTGACTCTGGGGCCAACGTCCTGACTTTC. This gives the protein CASSLALQVDSGANVLTF. Full variable domain (rest looked up from reference TRBV7-2 and TRBJ2-6): GAGVSQSPSNKVTEKGKDVELRCDPISGHTALYWYRQSLGQGLEFLIYFQGNSAPDKSGLPSDRFSAERTGGSVSTLTIQRTQQEDSAVYLCASSLALQVDSGANVLTFGAGSRLTVL.

This clone was observed a single time. The chain recombines TRBV29-1 with TRBJ2-6; D is unresolved. The CDR3 consists of 12 residues. The germline V gene encodes CDR1 SQVTM and CDR2 ANQGSEA. The CDR3 DNA reads TGCAGTATTTACTCTGGGGCCAACGTCCTGACTTTC. Protein product: CSIYSGANVLTF.

The chain has TRBV28 and TRBJ2-7; TRBD2 matches 7 bases. The V gene end was trimmed by 3 bases and the J gene end by 3 bases; junction bases not matched to a gene: 8. Germline assignment: CDR1 MDHEN and CDR2 SYDVKM. CDR3 length: 15 residues. CDR3 in DNA: TGTGCCAGCAGTTTGGGCGGGAGCCTAAACTACGAGCAGTACTTC. This encodes CASSLGGSLNYEQYF.

The gene calls are TRBV7-2 and TRBJ2-7, with TRBD1 as a possible D gene (6 bases). The CDR3 consists of 13 residues. CDR1 SGHTA and CDR2 FQGNSA come from the germline V gene. V lost 5 bases and J 2 bases, leaving 10 bases between the germline ends. The CDR3 nucleotides are TGTGCCAGCAGCCTGCGGACAGCCTACGAGCAGTACTTC. This sequence encodes CASSLRTAYEQYF. Filled out from reference TRBV7-2 and TRBJ2-7, the complete variable domain reads GAGVSQSPSNKVTEKGKDVELRCDPISGHTALYWYRQSLGQGLEFLIYFQGNSAPDKSGLPSDRFSAERTGGSVSTLTIQRTQQEDSAVYLCASSLRTAYEQYFGPGTRLTVT.

The V gene is TRBV29-1, the J gene TRBJ1-2; D unclear. There are 11 residues in the CDR3. V lost 7 bases and J lost 5, with 11 bases in between. Germline values: CDR1 SQVTM, CDR2 ANQGSEA. The DNA for the CDR3 is TGCAGCGCAGAAAGGGAGTATGGCTACACCTTC. It specifies CSAEREYGYTF.

This clone was seen only once. The DNA for the CDR3 is TGCGCCAGCAGCCTCCCTCAAGACTGGTACAATGAGCAGTTCTTC. Amino acid sequence: CASSLPQDWYNEQFF. The chain employs TRBV5-1 and TRBJ2-1; D is undetermined. V was trimmed by 4 bases and J by 4 bases, leaving 15 bases between them. Germline V gives CDR1 SGHRS, CDR2 YFSETQ. This CDR3 is 15 amino acids long.

To note about this clone: This may be a read error: a much more frequent sequence differs by one nucleotide. Other DNA sequences of this sample code for an identical CDR3. V gene TRBV19 combines with J gene TRBJ1-5; 7 nucleotides line up with TRBD1. CDR3 size: 14 residues. CDR1 LNHDA and CDR2 SQIVND come from the germline V gene (reference sequence). After removal of 6 bases from V and 0 bases from J, the junction contained 2 bases not matched to a gene. The CDR3 region is CASRYRGSNQPQHF. CDR3 coding DNA: TGTGCCAGTAGATACAGGGGTAGCAATCAGCCCCAGCATTTT. Full variable domain (remainder filled in from reference TRBV19 and TRBJ1-5): DGGITQSPKYLFRKEGQNVTLSCEQNLNHDAMYWYRQDPGQGLRLIYYSQIVNDFQKGDIAEGYSVSREKKESFPLTVTSAQKNPTAFYLCASRYRGSNQPQHFGDGTRLSIL.

The V and J genes are TRBV5-1 and TRBJ2-1, with D unresolved. Germline V lookup: CDR1 SGHRS, CDR2 YFSETQ. V was cut by 0 bases and J by 8 bases, with 9 bases left in between. The CDR3 runs to 13 residues. DNA for the CDR3: TGCGCCAGCAGCTTGGCCCTTCGGCATGAGCAGTTCTTC. As protein: CASSLALRHEQFF.

This chain uses TRBV18 with TRBJ1-3, with 7 bases fitting TRBD1. The V and J ends lost 8 bases and 5 bases, in that order; junction bases with no gene match: 9. Germline V gene data show CDR1 as KGHSH and CDR2 as LQKENI. The CDR3 is 14 amino acids. DNA of the CDR3: TGTGCCAGCGCCGACGGGACAGAAAGAAACACCATATATTTT. This gives the protein CASADGTERNTIYF.

This clone was found once. The genes are TRBV6-5 and TRBJ1-4; no definite D call. The CDR3 extends over 11 amino acids. Germline CDR1 and CDR2: MNHEY and SVGAGI. V was clipped by 8 bases and J by 14 bases, with 15 bases between them. CDR3 residues: CASAWEKRLFF. The CDR3 region has the DNA TGTGCCAGCGCCTGGGAGAAGAGGCTGTTTTTT.

This chain connects TRBV7-3 to TRBJ2-3; D unclear. V lost 4 bases to trimming and J lost 5 bases, with 10 bases between them. The CDR3 covers 13 residues. The germline V gene encodes CDR1 SGHTA and CDR2 FQGTGA. CDR3 loop: CASSSLVEDTQYF. The CDR3 DNA follows: TGTGCCAGCAGCTCCCTGGTGGAAGATACGCAGTATTTT.

The V and J genes are TRBV7-3 and TRBJ1-1, with TRBD1 as a possible D gene (5 bases). The CDR3 spans 15 residues. The germline V and J ends were trimmed by 1 base and 0 bases, with 9 bases remaining between them. Per germline, CDR1 SGHTA and CDR2 FQGTGA. For the CDR3, the DNA is TGTGCCAGCAGCTTAATGGGGGGAATGAACACTGAAGCTTTCTTT. As protein: CASSLMGGMNTEAFF.

The chain couples TRBV12-2 to TRBJ1-5. TRBV12-2 is tagged as a pseudogene. The CDR3 consists of 14 residues. The CDR3 reads CASRLKGMCQPQHF. CDR3 sequence (DNA): TGTGCAAGTCGCTTAAAAGGAATGTGTCAGCCCCAGCATTTT.

The chain combines TRBV28 with TRBJ1-5; D gene uncertain. Germline values: CDR1 MDHEN, CDR2 SYDVKM. V was trimmed by 1 base and J by 2 bases, leaving 6 bases between them. The CDR3 sequence is 14 residues long. In nucleotides, the CDR3 is TGTGCCAGCAGTTTATTAATGGGCAATCAGCCCCAGCATTTT. This gives the protein CASSLLMGNQPQHF.

This chain links TRBV19 with TRBJ2-1; TRBD2 agrees at 7 bases. V dropped 1 base and J dropped 7; count of bases not matched to a gene: 13. The CDR3 is made up of 17 amino acids. From germline, CDR1 is LNHDA and CDR2 SQIVND (reference sequence). In DNA, the CDR3 is TGTGCCAGTAGTATAGCCCAGGCGGACGGGAGGAGGAATGAGCAGTTCTTC. Residues: CASSIAQADGRRNEQFF.

The rearrangement joins TRBV12-5 to TRBJ2-2; weak D call: TRBD2 (6 bases). Trimming left V 7 bases short and J 3 bases short, with 12 bases between. The CDR3 contains 14 residues. CDR1 and CDR2 (germline): LGHNT, FRNRAP. This CDR3 is CASASEGYTGELFF. Written as DNA, the CDR3 is TGTGCTAGTGCTTCGGAGGGATACACCGGGGAGCTGTTTTTT.

V is TRBV7-2 and J is TRBJ2-1, with D possibly matching TRBD2 (7 bases). The V gene's germline CDR1 is SGHTA and CDR2 FQGNSA. The CDR3 sequence is 17 residues long. Trimming pared 5 bases from V and 7 bases from J, leaving 24 bases between. This CDR3 is CASSLRPGGREMNEQFF. DNA of the CDR3: TGTGCCAGCAGCCTCCGCCCCGGGGGGCGCGAAATGAATGAGCAGTTCTTC.

The chain uses TRBV18 and TRBJ2-7; D is uncertain. V lost 4 bases, J lost 6 bases, and 4 bases lay in between. This CDR3 is built from 10 residues. CDR1 and CDR2 from the germline V gene are KGHSH and LQKENI. As DNA, the CDR3 is TGTGCCAGCTCACGGGGCGAGCAGTACTTC. Its protein is CASSRGEQYF. Using reference TRBV18 and TRBJ2-7 for the parts outside the CDR3, the full variable domain is NAGVMQNPRHLVRRRGQEARLRCSPMKGHSHVYWYRQLPEEGLKFMVYLQKENIIDESGMPKERFSAEFPKEGPSILRIQQVVRGDSAAYFCASSRGEQYFGPGTRLTVT.

The chain is built from TRBV5-1 and TRBJ1-1, with TRBD1 matching over 7 bases. Trimming removed 4 bases from V and 3 bases from J; junction bases left unmatched: 9. Germline CDR1 reads SGHRS; CDR2 reads YFSETQ. This CDR3 region has 15 residues. CDR3 sequence reads: CASSDYRGADTEAFF. The CDR3 coding sequence is TGCGCCAGCAGCGACTACAGGGGAGCGGACACTGAAGCTTTCTTT.